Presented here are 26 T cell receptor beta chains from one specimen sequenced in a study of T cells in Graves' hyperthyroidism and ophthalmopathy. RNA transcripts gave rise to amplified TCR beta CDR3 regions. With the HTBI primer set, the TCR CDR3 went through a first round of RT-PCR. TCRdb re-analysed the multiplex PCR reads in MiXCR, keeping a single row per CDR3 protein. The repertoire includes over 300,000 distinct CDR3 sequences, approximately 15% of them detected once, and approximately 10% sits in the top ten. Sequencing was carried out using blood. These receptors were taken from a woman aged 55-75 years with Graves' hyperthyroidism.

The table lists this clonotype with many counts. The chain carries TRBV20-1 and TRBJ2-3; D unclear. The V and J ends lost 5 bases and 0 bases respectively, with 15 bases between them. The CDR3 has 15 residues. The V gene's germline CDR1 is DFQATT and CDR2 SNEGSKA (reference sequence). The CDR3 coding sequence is TGCAGTGCTGCCGCCTGGACCCCGAGCACAGATACGCAGTATTTT. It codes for CSAAAWTPSTDTQYF.

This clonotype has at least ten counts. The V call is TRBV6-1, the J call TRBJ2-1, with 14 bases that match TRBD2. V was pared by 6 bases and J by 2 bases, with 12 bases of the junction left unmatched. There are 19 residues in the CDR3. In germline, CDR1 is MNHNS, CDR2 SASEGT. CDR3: CASRRPGLAGERAYNEQFF. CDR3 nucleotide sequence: TGTGCCAGCAGACGACCGGGACTAGCGGGAGAAAGGGCCTACAATGAGCAGTTCTTC.

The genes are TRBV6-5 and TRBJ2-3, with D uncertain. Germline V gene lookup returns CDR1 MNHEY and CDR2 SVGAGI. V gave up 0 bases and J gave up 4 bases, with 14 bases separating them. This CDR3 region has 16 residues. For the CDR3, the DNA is TGTGCCAGCAGTTACTCGTGGGGAACTGGGGCAGATACGCAGTATTTT. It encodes CASSYSWGTGADTQYF.

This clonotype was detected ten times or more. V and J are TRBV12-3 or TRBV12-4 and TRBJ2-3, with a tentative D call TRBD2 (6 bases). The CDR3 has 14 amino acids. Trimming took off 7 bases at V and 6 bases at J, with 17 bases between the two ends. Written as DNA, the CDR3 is TGTGCCAGCACTTGGGGACTTCCTTGGGATACGCAGTATTTT. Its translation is CASTWGLPWDTQYF.

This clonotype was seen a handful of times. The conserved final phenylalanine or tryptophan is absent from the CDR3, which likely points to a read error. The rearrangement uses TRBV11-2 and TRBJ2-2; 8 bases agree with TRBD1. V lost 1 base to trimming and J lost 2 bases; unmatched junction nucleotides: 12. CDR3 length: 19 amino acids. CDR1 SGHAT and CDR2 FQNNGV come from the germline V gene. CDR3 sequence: CASSLVGLGRGPNTGELFL. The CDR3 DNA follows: TGTGCCAGCAGCTTAGTAGGCCTGGGCAGGGGGCCCAACACCGGGGAGCTGTTTCTT.

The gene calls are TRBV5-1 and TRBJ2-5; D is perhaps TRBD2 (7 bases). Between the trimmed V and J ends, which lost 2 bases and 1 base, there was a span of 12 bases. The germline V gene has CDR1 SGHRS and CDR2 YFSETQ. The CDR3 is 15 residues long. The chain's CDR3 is CASSLQGGGQETQYF. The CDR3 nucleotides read TGCGCCAGCAGCTTACAGGGAGGGGGCCAAGAGACCCAGTACTTC.

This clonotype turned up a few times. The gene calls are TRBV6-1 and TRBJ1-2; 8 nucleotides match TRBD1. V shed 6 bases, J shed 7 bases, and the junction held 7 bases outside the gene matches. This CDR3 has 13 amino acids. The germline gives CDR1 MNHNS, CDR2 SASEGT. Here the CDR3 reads CASRQGQGGGYTF. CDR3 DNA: TGTGCCAGCAGACAAGGACAGGGCGGTGGCTACACCTTC.

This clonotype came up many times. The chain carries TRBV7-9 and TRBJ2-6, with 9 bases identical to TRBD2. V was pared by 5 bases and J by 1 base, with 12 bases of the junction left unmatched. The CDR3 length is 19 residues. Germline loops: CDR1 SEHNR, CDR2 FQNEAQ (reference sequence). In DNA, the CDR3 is TGTGCCAGCAGCGAAGTAGCGGGAGCTGGTACGTCTGGGGCCAACGTCCTGACTTTC. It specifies CASSEVAGAGTSGANVLTF.

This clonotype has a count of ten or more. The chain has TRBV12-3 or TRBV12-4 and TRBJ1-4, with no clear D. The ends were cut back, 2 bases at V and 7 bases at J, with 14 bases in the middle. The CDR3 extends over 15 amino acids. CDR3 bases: TGTGCCAGCAGTTTACTTCTGACGAACGGTGAAAAACTGTTTTTT. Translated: CASSLLLTNGEKLFF.

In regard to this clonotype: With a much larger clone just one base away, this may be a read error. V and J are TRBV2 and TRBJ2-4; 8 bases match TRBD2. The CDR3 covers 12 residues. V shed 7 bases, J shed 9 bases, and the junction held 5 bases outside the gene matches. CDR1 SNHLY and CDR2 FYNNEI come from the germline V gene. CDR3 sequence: CASNSGKCIQYF. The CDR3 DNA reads TGTGCCAGCAATAGCGGGAAATGCATTCAGTACTTC.

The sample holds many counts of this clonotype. CDR3 bases: TGTGCCAGCAGTCCAAGGGGAGCGAGTTCTGGGGCCAACGTCCTGACTTTC. Encoded protein: CASSPRGASSGANVLTF. J is TRBJ2-6 and V is TRBV2; D is tentatively TRBD1 or TRBD2 (5 bases each). The germline V gene has CDR1 SNHLY and CDR2 FYNNEI. This CDR3 has 17 amino acids. V was clipped by 5 bases and J by 1 base, with 15 bases between them.

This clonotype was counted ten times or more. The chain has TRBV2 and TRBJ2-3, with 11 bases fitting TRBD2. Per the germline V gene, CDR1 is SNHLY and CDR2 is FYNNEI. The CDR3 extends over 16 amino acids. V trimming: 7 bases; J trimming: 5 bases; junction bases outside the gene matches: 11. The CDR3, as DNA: TGTGCCAGCACCGATCCCACTAGCGGGAGCGTAGATACGCAGTATTTT. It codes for CASTDPTSGSVDTQYF. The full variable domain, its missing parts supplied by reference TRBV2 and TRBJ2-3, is EPEVTQTPSHQVTQMGQEVILRCVPISNHLYFYWYRQILGQKVEFLVSFYNNEISEKSEIFDDQFSVERPDGSNFTLKIRSTKLEDSAMYFCASTDPTSGSVDTQYFGPGTRLTVL.

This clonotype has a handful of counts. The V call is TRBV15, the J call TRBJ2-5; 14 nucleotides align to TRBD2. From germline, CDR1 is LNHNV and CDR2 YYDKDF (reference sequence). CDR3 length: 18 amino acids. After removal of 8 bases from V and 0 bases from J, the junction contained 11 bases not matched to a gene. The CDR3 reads CATRGTSGRGGYQETQYF. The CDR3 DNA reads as TGTGCCACCCGTGGGACTAGCGGGAGAGGGGGGTACCAAGAGACCCAGTACTTC.

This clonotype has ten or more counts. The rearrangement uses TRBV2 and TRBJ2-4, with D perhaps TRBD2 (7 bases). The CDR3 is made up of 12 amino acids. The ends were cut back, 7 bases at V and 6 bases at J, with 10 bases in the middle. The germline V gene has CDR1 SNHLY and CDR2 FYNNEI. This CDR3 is CASNRGGNIQYF. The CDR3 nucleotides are TGTGCCAGCAATAGGGGGGGAAACATTCAGTACTTC.

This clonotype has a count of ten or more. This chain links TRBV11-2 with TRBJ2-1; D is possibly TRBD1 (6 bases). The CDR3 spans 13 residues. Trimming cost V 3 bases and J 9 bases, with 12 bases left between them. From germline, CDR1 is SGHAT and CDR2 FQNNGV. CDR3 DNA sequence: TGTGCCAGCAGCTTGGGCAGAGGGGGTGAGCAGTTCTTC. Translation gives CASSLGRGGEQFF.

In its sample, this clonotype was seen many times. This CDR3 reads CASSPSRTYEQYF. The CDR3 DNA follows: TGTGCCAGCAGTCCGTCGCGGACCTACGAGCAGTACTTC. The J gene is TRBJ2-7, the V gene TRBV28; D unresolved. Germline CDR1 is MDHEN and CDR2 is SYDVKM. Trimming removed 5 bases from V and 2 bases from J, with 10 bases in between. This CDR3 spans 13 amino acids.

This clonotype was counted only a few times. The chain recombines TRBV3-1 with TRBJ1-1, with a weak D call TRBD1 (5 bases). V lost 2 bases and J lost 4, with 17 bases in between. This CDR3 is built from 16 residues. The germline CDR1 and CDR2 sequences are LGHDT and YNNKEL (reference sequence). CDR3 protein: CASSQSSGGASTEAFF. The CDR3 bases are TGTGCCAGCAGCCAATCTTCGGGAGGGGCGAGCACTGAAGCTTTCTTT. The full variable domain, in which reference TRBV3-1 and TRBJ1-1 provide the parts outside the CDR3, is DTAVSQTPKYLVTQMGNDKSIKCEQNLGHDTMYWYKQDSKKFLKIMFSYNNKELIINETVPNRFSPKSPDKAHLNLHINSLELGDSAVYFCASSQSSGGASTEAFFGQGTRLTVV.

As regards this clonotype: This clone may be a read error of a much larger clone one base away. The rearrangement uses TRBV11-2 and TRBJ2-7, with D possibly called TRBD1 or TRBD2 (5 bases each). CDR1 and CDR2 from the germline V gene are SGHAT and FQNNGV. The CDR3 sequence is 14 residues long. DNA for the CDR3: TGTGCCAGCAGCTTAAGAGGGGATTTCCCCGAGCAGTGCTTC. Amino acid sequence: CASSLRGDFPEQCF.

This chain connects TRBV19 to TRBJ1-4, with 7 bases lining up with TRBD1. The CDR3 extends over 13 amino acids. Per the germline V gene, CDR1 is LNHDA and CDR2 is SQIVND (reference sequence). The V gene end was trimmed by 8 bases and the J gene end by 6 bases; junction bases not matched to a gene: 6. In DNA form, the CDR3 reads TGTGCCAGTTCCGGGACAGAACATGAAAAACTGTTTTTT. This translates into CASSGTEHEKLFF.

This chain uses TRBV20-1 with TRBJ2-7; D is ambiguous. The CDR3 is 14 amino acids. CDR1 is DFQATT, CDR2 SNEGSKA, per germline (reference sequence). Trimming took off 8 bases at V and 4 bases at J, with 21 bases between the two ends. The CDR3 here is CSPARATLSYEQYF. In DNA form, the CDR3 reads TGCAGTCCTGCTCGGGCCACACTGAGTTACGAGCAGTACTTC.

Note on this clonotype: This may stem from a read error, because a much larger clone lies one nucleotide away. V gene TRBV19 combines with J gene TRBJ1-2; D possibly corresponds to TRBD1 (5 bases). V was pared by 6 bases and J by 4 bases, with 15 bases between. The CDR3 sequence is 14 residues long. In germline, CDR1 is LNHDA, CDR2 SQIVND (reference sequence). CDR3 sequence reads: CASRRGALGYGYTF. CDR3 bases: TGTGCCAGTAGGCGAGGGGCGCTGGGCTATGGCTACACCTTC.

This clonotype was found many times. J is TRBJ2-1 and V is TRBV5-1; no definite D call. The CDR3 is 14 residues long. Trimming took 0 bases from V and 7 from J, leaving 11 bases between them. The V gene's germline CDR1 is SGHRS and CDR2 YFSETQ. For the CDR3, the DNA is TGCGCCAGCAGCTTGGAGGGCAGGTATAATGAGCAGTTCTTC. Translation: CASSLEGRYNEQFF.

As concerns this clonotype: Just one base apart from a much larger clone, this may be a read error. CDR3 coding DNA: TGTGCCGGCAGTGAATGGGCGGGAGTAGGCTACGAGCAGTACTTC. This sequence encodes CAGSEWAGVGYEQYF. This chain joins TRBV2 and TRBJ2-7; 7 bases line up with TRBD2. Germline V gene data show CDR1 as SNHLY and CDR2 as FYNNEI. CDR3 length: 15 amino acids.

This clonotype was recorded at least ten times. The CDR3 coding sequence is TGTGCCAGCAGACTGGGGACTAGTTGGGGTGAGCAGTTCTTC. Its protein product is CASRLGTSWGEQFF. This sequence joins TRBV2 and TRBJ2-1, with TRBD2 matching over 8 bases. CDR1 SNHLY and CDR2 FYNNEI come from the germline V gene. V dropped 6 bases and J dropped 9; count of bases not matched to a gene: 10. The CDR3 contains 14 residues.

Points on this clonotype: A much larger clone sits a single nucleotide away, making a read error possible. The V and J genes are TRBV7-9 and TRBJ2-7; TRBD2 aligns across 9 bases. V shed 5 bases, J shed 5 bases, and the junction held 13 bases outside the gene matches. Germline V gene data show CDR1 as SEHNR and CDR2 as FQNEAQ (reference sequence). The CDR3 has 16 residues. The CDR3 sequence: CASSRPRVAGVNEQYF. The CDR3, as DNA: TGTGCCAGCAGCCGACCTCGGGTAGCGGGAGTTAACGAGCAGTACTTC.

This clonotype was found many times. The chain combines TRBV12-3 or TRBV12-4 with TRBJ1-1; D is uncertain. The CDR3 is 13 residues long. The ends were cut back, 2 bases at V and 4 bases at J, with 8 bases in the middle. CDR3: CASSLRVGTEAFF. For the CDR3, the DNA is TGTGCCAGCAGTTTACGGGTAGGCACTGAAGCTTTCTTT.